The next 17 T cell receptor beta chains were all read from a single sample in a study of blood T cells in healthy people across ages. With a J-beta primer mix and a sample-barcoded 5' primer, a second PCR ran about 7 to 11 cycles. From the 5' RACE reads, TCRdb called clonotypes with MiXCR, one entry per CDR3 protein. The sample carries around 1,800,000 distinct CDR3 sequences, about 39% recorded once. Sequencing used blood. The receptor set was obtained from a human donor in good health.

This chain uses TRBV5-1 with TRBJ2-4; maybe TRBD2 (6 bases). The CDR3 is 17 amino acids. Germline V CDR1 and CDR2: SGHRS, YFSETQ. V lost 3 bases and J lost 0, with 16 bases in between. The DNA of the CDR3 is TGCGCCAGCAGCTCCCCCATGGGACTTCTAGCCAAAAACATTCAGTACTTC. It yields the protein CASSSPMGLLAKNIQYF.

This clonotype was seen a handful of times. The chain has TRBV11-1 and TRBJ2-1; no firm D call. With 1 base removed from V and 4 bases from J, the gap between germline ends came to 14 bases. The CDR3 extends over 16 amino acids. In germline, CDR1 is SGHAT, CDR2 FQDESV (reference sequence). The CDR3 loop reads CASSLDLGRIYNEQFF. In DNA form, the CDR3 reads TGTGCCAGCAGCTTAGATTTAGGCAGGATATACAATGAGCAGTTCTTC.

Turning to this clonotype: At one of its ends the junction is not consistent with the germline gene, which may arise from a read error. The gene calls are TRBV12-3 or TRBV12-4 and TRBJ2-4; maybe TRBD1 (5 bases). This CDR3 contains 17 residues. The CDR3 bases are TGTGCCGGCAGTTCCCCCAGGGATTTTGAGGACAAAAACATTCAGTACTTC. It is translated as CAGSSPRDFEDKNIQYF.

This chain connects TRBV5-1 to TRBJ2-1; TRBD2 matches 12 bases. The germline V gene encodes CDR1 SGHRS and CDR2 YFSETQ. V lost 3 bases to trimming and J lost 13 bases; unmatched junction nucleotides: 14. CDR3 length equals 16 residues. In DNA form, the CDR3 reads TGCGCCAGCAGCTCTGGACTAGCGGGGCATCAAGAGACCCAGTTCTTC. Translated, it gives CASSSGLAGHQETQFF.

As to this clonotype: A much larger clone is a single base away; this may be a read error. The chain has TRBV27 and TRBJ2-5, with D hard to call. The CDR3 is 13 amino acids. CDR1 and CDR2 from the germline V gene are MNHEY and SMNVEV (reference sequence). Trimming took off 5 bases at V and 6 bases at J, with 13 bases between the two ends. The CDR3 spells CASSPDTRKTQYF. The DNA for the CDR3 is TGTGCCAGCAGTCCGGATACTCGGAAGACCCAGTACTTC.

The V and J genes are TRBV28 and TRBJ2-7, with 7 positions matching TRBD1. The CDR3 consists of 13 residues. Germline CDR1 and CDR2: MDHEN and SYDVKM. The V gene end was trimmed by 4 bases and the J gene end by 4 bases; junction bases not matched to a gene: 4. CDR3 nucleotide sequence: TGTGCCAGCAGTTGGGGACAGAGGTACGAGCAGTACTTC. This sequence encodes CASSWGQRYEQYF.

The chain uses TRBV5-1 and TRBJ2-3; 10 bases fit TRBD1. The CDR3 has 14 amino acids. Germline CDR1 is SGHRS and CDR2 is YFSETQ. Trimming at V came to 6 bases and at J to 6 bases, leaving 7 bases not matched to a gene. As DNA, the CDR3 is TGCGCCAGCAATCCCGGACAGGGGGACGATACGCAGTATTTT. Its protein product is CASNPGQGDDTQYF.

The chain employs TRBV2 and TRBJ2-1; maybe TRBD2 (5 bases). Per the germline V gene, CDR1 is SNHLY and CDR2 is FYNNEI. With 7 bases removed from V and 5 bases from J, the gap between germline ends came to 12 bases. The CDR3 is made up of 13 amino acids. CDR3 DNA: TGTGCCAGCACCTTGGACTTGAACAATGAGCAGTTCTTC. Its translation is CASTLDLNNEQFF.

The chain employs TRBV24-1 and TRBJ2-5; TRBD2 matches at 7 bases. Germline loops: CDR1 KGHDR, CDR2 SFDVKD. This CDR3 is 16 amino acids long. The junction had 7 bases not matched to a gene; V was cut back by 4 bases and J by 0 bases. CDR3 region: CATSDSSAGNQETQYF. DNA of the CDR3: TGTGCCACCAGTGACTCCTCAGCGGGGAACCAAGAGACCCAGTACTTC.

This clonotype was observed a few times. The V and J genes are TRBV29-1 and TRBJ2-5; D ambiguous. Trimming removed 3 bases at V and 7 bases at J, with 18 bases between. Germline loops: CDR1 SQVTM, CDR2 ANQGSEA. This CDR3 region has 14 residues. The CDR3 nucleotides are TGCAGCGTTGAGGCAACACGCTTCGCTCGGACCCAGTACTTC. As protein: CSVEATRFARTQYF.

In its sample, this clonotype was seen a few times. The rearrangement links TRBV7-2 to TRBJ2-7; the D is unclear. The CDR3 has 14 amino acids. V was trimmed by 11 bases and J by 0 bases, leaving 17 bases between them. Germline values: CDR1 SGHTA, CDR2 FQGNSA. The CDR3 DNA follows: TGTGCCTGCCGTCTTGGGCTGAACTCCTACGAGCAGTACTTC. Its translation: CACRLGLNSYEQYF.

A word on this clonotype: The junction and the germline gene differ at one end; a read error may be behind it. The J gene is TRBJ2-5, the V gene TRBV12-5; perhaps D is TRBD1 or TRBD2 (6 bases each). Germline V gene sequence: CDR1 LGHNT, CDR2 FRNRAP. The CDR3 covers 16 residues. The CDR3 sequence is CASGLFRGPAGETRYF. CDR3 sequence (DNA): TGTGCTAGTGGTCTATTCCGGGGGCCCGCCGGAGAGACCCGGTACTTC.

This clonotype turned up a few times. The CDR3 is CASSRVEGAGPGELFF. CDR3 bases: TGTGCCAGTAGTCGGGTCGAGGGAGCGGGCCCCGGGGAGCTGTTTTTT. The J gene is TRBJ2-2, the V gene TRBV19; weak D call: TRBD2 (6 bases). V lost 5 bases to trimming and J lost 6 bases, with 19 bases between them. The germline gives CDR1 LNHDA, CDR2 SQIVND (reference sequence). CDR3 length: 16 residues.

There are a few counts of this clonotype. V usage is TRBV7-9 and J usage is TRBJ1-2; TRBD1 matches 7 bases. Germline V CDR1 and CDR2: SEHNR, FQNEAQ (reference sequence). CDR3 length: 14 amino acids. With V trimmed by 4 bases and J by 8 bases, 10 bases remained unmatched. CDR3 protein: CASSWGQPGKGYTF. The DNA of the CDR3 is TGTGCCAGCAGCTGGGGACAGCCAGGGAAAGGCTACACCTTC.

The gene calls are TRBV6-5 and TRBJ2-7, with 8 positions matching TRBD1. Per the germline V gene, CDR1 is MNHEY and CDR2 is SVGAGI. This CDR3 has 16 residues. V trimming: 2 bases; J trimming: 1 base; junction bases outside the gene matches: 7. The CDR3 nucleotides are TGTGCCAGCAGTTACGACTTACGGGACAGGTCCTACGAGCAGTACTTC. Translating it yields CASSYDLRDRSYEQYF.

Turning to this clonotype: Given a much more abundant clone one base away, this may be a read error. The chain has TRBV6-5 and TRBJ2-5; maybe TRBD1 (6 bases). CDR3 length equals 15 residues. Germline loops: CDR1 MNHEY, CDR2 SVGAGI. V gave up 6 bases and J gave up 3 bases, with 17 bases separating them. The CDR3 here is CASRYDGRGKETQYF. CDR3 nucleotides: TGTGCCAGCAGGTACGACGGCAGGGGAAAAGAGACCCAGTACTTC.

This chain uses TRBV27 with TRBJ2-2, with 13 positions matching TRBD2. The CDR3 has 16 residues. Germline values: CDR1 MNHEY, CDR2 SMNVEV (reference sequence). V lost 4 bases and J lost 6; bases outside the gene matches: 5. The CDR3 nucleotides are TGTGCCAGCAGTTCGAAACTAGCGGGGGGGCCCGGGGAGCTGTTTTTT. Protein sequence: CASSSKLAGGPGELFF.